The entry that follows covers one T cell receptor beta chain sequence. Its antigen is not identified. The data stem from a study of OX40 agonist ivuxolimab in advanced cancers. Study overall: Patients were infused with ivuxolimab every 2 weeks at 0.01 to 10 mg/kg. In three patients, partial responses were observed, one with hepatocellular carcinoma and two with cutaneous melanoma. Study-level findings and limits: Low levels of normalized T-cell clonal expansion also appeared in some nonresponders.

Sequencing used immunoSEQ multiplex PCR; TCRdb keeps in-frame clones, though not all of them. The sample has around 100,000 clones, 85% to 90% seen once. This CDR3 has 16 residues. Trimming stripped 1 base from V and 0 bases from J, with 10 bases between. Germline values: CDR1 GTSNPN, CDR2 SVGIG (reference sequence). V gene TRBV30 combines with J gene TRBJ2-6; D remains ambiguous. The source material was CD4+ or CD8+ T cells sorted from blood, sampled in a trial of the OX40 agonist ivuxolimab. This TCR came from an adult with an advanced solid tumor such as melanoma, head and neck, liver or kidney cancer. The CDR3 reads CAWSAFSSSGANVLTF. The CDR3, as DNA: TGTGCCTGGAGTGCCTTTTCTTCCTCTGGGGCCAACGTCCTGACTTTC.